These T cell receptor beta chains were read from a single sample in a study of identical twins. TCRdb redid the calling of the 5' RACE reads with MiXCR, one entry per CDR3 protein. Among nearly 200,000 distinct CDR3 sequences, approximately 16% were seen once, and the ten largest hold around two fifths. The same specimen was also included in a second study, on T cells expressing NK-cell markers.

The sequencing input was CD8+ T cells sorted from blood. The receptors originated from a woman under 30 in good health. CDR3s include the opening cysteine and the closing phenylalanine or tryptophan. The D gene is left open where the match is weak. Size is omitted from some rows. Given values are once, few, many or a class for expanded clones.

CDR3 DNA,CDR3 protein,clone size,D gene,V gene,J gene
TGTGCCAGCAGTAACTGGGACAGGTGGACCTATGGCTACACCTTC,CASSNWDRWTYGYTF,.,TRBD1,TRBV12-3/TRBV12-4,TRBJ1-2
TGTGCCAGCAGTTCGGCGGCCCGGGAGACCCAGTACTTC,CASSSAARETQYF,.,.,TRBV27,TRBJ2-5
TGCAGCGTTGAAGGGACGGCTTTAGCCAAAAACATTCAGTACTTC,CSVEGTALAKNIQYF,many,.,TRBV29-1,TRBJ2-4
TGCGCCAGCAGCTTTGGGACAGGGGGAGAGACCCAGTACTTC,CASSFGTGGETQYF,few,TRBD1,TRBV5-1,TRBJ2-5
TGCAGTGCTACGTCCGGATTCACCGGGGAGCTGTTTTTT,CSATSGFTGELFF,few,.,TRBV20-1,TRBJ2-2
TGTGCCAGCAGCGTAGCCAACAGAAACACTGAAGCTTTCTTT,CASSVANRNTEAFF,.,.,TRBV9,TRBJ1-1
TGTGCCAGCAGTCCACTAGCGGGAGGTTTCTCCTACGAGCAGTACTTC,CASSPLAGGFSYEQYF,.,TRBD2,TRBV6-1,TRBJ2-7
TGTGCCAGCACCTCACTGGGGACTAGCGGGAGGATCTCCTACAATGAGCAGTTCTTC,CASTSLGTSGRISYNEQFF,.,TRBD2,TRBV6-1,TRBJ2-1
TGTGCCAGCAGTGGGGGACTTCTATCCTACGAGCAGTACTTC,CASSGGLLSYEQYF,.,.,TRBV2,TRBJ2-7
TGTGCCACGAGCTCCCTGACCGGGGAGCTGTTTTTT,CATSSLTGELFF,few,.,TRBV9,TRBJ2-2
TGTGCCAGCAGCGTCCAAATCAGCATTCAGTACTTC,CASSVQISIQYF,many,.,TRBV5-6,TRBJ2-4
TGTGCCAGCAGCGGGGGACAGAGTCAAAAATTCCCCGGGGCTTTCTTT,CASSGGQSQKFPGAFF,.,TRBD1,TRBV11-2,TRBJ1-1
TGTGCCAGCAGCCCTCGGAGGCCCACCCACTCCTACGAGCAGTACTTC,CASSPRRPTHSYEQYF,.,.,TRBV11-3,TRBJ2-7
TGTGCCAGCAGGGACCTAGCGGGGGGATACAATGAGCAGTTCTTC,CASRDLAGGYNEQFF,.,TRBD2,TRBV6-1,TRBJ2-1
TGTGCCAGCAGCTTAGTTCCCCCGGGACAGGTGGCCTACGAGCAGTACTTC,CASSLVPPGQVAYEQYF,.,TRBD1,TRBV7-9,TRBJ2-7
TGCGCCAGCAGCCCTACCGGGGAATACAATGAGCAGTTCTTC,CASSPTGEYNEQFF,many,.,TRBV5-1,TRBJ2-1
TGTGCCAGCAGCCCCCTGGGGACAGGAAAGTTTACCACTGAAGCTTTCTTT,CASSPLGTGKFTTEAFF,.,TRBD1,TRBV7-2,TRBJ1-1
TGTGCCAGCAGCTTAGGGGATAACGAGCAGTACTTC,CASSLGDNEQYF,few,.,TRBV11-2,TRBJ2-7
TGTGCCAGCAGCGAGGGACTAGCGGGAGGGCCCTCCTACAATGAGCAGTTCTTC,CASSEGLAGGPSYNEQFF,.,TRBD2,TRBV11-2,TRBJ2-1
TGTGCCAGCAGCTTAACTGGCTTCGCGAACACCGGGGAGCTGTTTTTT,CASSLTGFANTGELFF,few,.,TRBV7-3,TRBJ2-2
TGTGCCAGCAGCCGAGGGGTCGGGAGAGATACGCAGTATTTT,CASSRGVGRDTQYF,few,.,TRBV2,TRBJ2-3
TGTGCCAGCAGGCCGGGGCGGGAGGGCCACGGTGAGCAGTTCTTC,CASRPGREGHGEQFF,.,TRBD2,TRBV3-1,TRBJ2-1
TGTGCCAGCAGTTACAAACAGGGGGGAGAAACTGAAGCTTTCTTT,CASSYKQGGETEAFF,once,TRBD1,TRBV6-5,TRBJ1-1
TGTGCCAGCAGCTCTAGATCGGGTGGGGAGACCCAGTACTTC,CASSSRSGGETQYF,few,.,TRBV7-7,TRBJ2-5
TGCGCCAGCAGCCAAGGACTCCGCACAGGGACGACCCAGTACTTC,CASSQGLRTGTTQYF,.,.,TRBV4-3,TRBJ2-5
TGTGCCAGCAGTTTATTGCTGGGACAGGGGCTGAACACTGAAGCTTTCTTT,CASSLLLGQGLNTEAFF,.,TRBD1,TRBV27,TRBJ1-1
TGTGCCAGTATCCAGGGGGATAGAAAACTGTTTTTT,CASIQGDRKLFF,few,TRBD1,TRBV19,TRBJ1-4
TGTGCCAGCAGCCAAGGCGGGGGTTTGGGGGAGACCCAGTACTTC,CASSQGGGLGETQYF,.,TRBD2,TRBV3-1,TRBJ2-5
TGTGCCAGCAGTTTGGTACTAGCGGGAACCGCCTACGAGCAGTACTTC,CASSLVLAGTAYEQYF,many,TRBD2,TRBV27,TRBJ2-7
TGTGCCAGCAGCAAAAATCCCTCCCGCGGGAGGGCCAAAGAGACCCAGTACTTC,CASSKNPSRGRAKETQYF,.,.,TRBV21-1,TRBJ2-5
TGTGCCAGCGAGGGGGGAAACACCATATATTTT,CASEGGNTIYF,many,.,TRBV6-5,TRBJ1-3
TGCGCCAGCAGCTTGGAGCTAGCGGGGTCCGGTTCCTACGAGCAGTACTTC,CASSLELAGSGSYEQYF,once,TRBD2,TRBV5-1,TRBJ2-7
TGCAGTGCTAGAGATCCCCGACTGGCCTACAATGAGCAGTTCTTC,CSARDPRLAYNEQFF,few,.,TRBV20-1,TRBJ2-1
TGTGCCAGCAGCTCAATCGGACAGAACACTGAAGCTTTCTTT,CASSSIGQNTEAFF,.,.,TRBV7-2,TRBJ1-1
TGTGCCAGCAGCTTAATTCAGGGGCTCACAGATACGCAGTATTTT,CASSLIQGLTDTQYF,few,.,TRBV7-9,TRBJ2-3
TGTGCCAGCGGGGAGGGGAATCAGCCCCAGCATTTT,CASGEGNQPQHF,.,.,TRBV2,TRBJ1-5
TGTGCCACCAGCATGGTGGAGGGGGCGGCTGAGCAGTTCTTC,CATSMVEGAAEQFF,.,.,TRBV15,TRBJ2-1
TGCGCCAGCAGCCCCAGCTGGGACAGGGGGCAAAACATTCAGTACTTC,CASSPSWDRGQNIQYF,.,TRBD1,TRBV4-3,TRBJ2-4
TGTGCCAGCAGCCCTATTTTGGGTGAAAAACTGTTTTTT,CASSPILGEKLFF,few,.,TRBV7-9,TRBJ1-4
TGTGCCAGCAGCCAAGAATGGCCCCTAGCTGGGGCCAACGTCCTGACTTTC,CASSQEWPLAGANVLTF,few,.,TRBV3-1,TRBJ2-6
TGCAGCGGCGGGTCGGCTAGCACAGATACGCAGTATTTT,CSGGSASTDTQYF,.,.,TRBV20-1,TRBJ2-3
TGTGCCAGCGGCGGGAGCGCCTACGAGCAGTACTTC,CASGGSAYEQYF,few,TRBD2,TRBV12-3/TRBV12-4,TRBJ2-7
TGTGCCAGCAGTTACTCGATCAGGGGAAGTCAGCCCCAGCATTTT,CASSYSIRGSQPQHF,few,.,TRBV6-5,TRBJ1-5
TGTGCCAGCAGTCACGGGACTAGTAACTACAATGAGCAGTTCTTC,CASSHGTSNYNEQFF,.,TRBD2,TRBV6-2/TRBV6-3,TRBJ2-1
TGTGCCAGCAGCCACTGGACAGGCACAGATACGCAGTATTTT,CASSHWTGTDTQYF,.,.,TRBV14,TRBJ2-3
TGTGCCAGCACCCGGGGGGGCCTCAACGAGCAGTACTTC,CASTRGGLNEQYF,.,TRBD2,TRBV6-1,TRBJ2-7
TGTGCCAGCAGCTTGAGACGGGCCCTCTCCTACGAGCAGTACTTC,CASSLRRALSYEQYF,few,.,TRBV5-5,TRBJ2-7
TGTGCCAGCACCCCTCTTGGGGATGAGCAGTTCTTC,CASTPLGDEQFF,.,.,TRBV12-3/TRBV12-4,TRBJ2-1
TGCAGCGTTGATTGGAACACTGAAGCTTTCTTT,CSVDWNTEAFF,.,.,TRBV29-1,TRBJ1-1
TGCAGTGCTAGAGAGGCCTCCGTAGGAGAGTCCGGGGAGCTGTTTTTT,CSAREASVGESGELFF,many,.,TRBV20-1,TRBJ2-2
TGCGCCAGCAGCTTGGCGGCTAGCGGGAGAGCGGATGAGCAGTTCTTC,CASSLAASGRADEQFF,few,TRBD2,TRBV5-1,TRBJ2-1
TGCAGTGCTACCGACAGGGGGGATACCTACGAGCAGTACTTC,CSATDRGDTYEQYF,few,TRBD1,TRBV20-1,TRBJ2-7
TGTGCCAGCCAGGGTTTCGAGCAGTACTTC,CASQGFEQYF,.,.,TRBV2,TRBJ2-7
TGTGCCAGCAGCTCCAAACTCGGGGGAGATACGCAGTATTTT,CASSSKLGGDTQYF,.,.,TRBV7-6,TRBJ2-3